This is a list of T cell receptor beta chains from one sample in a study of identical twins. TCRdb analysed the 5' RACE reads with MiXCR anew, one entry per CDR3 protein. The sample shows under 900,000 distinct CDR3 sequences, around 12% of them seen only once. This sample also appeared in a second study, on yellow fever vaccine responses in identical twins.

The sequencing sample was made of PBMCs. These receptors were obtained from a woman younger than 30 in good health. CDR3s include the opening cysteine and the closing phenylalanine or tryptophan. The D gene is left open where the match is weak. Some rows have no size entry. The others give once, few or many, or a class for an expanded clone.

d_gene: TRBD1
v_gene: TRBV28
len: 16
j_gene: TRBJ1-3
abundance: -
CDR3nt: TGTGCCACCAAAGGCGGAGACAGGGCCTCTGGAAACACCATATATTTT
CDR3aa: CATKGGDRASGNTIYF

d_gene: TRBD2
v_gene: TRBV12-3/TRBV12-4
len: 18
j_gene: TRBJ2-3
abundance: few
CDR3nt: TGTGCCAGCAGTTTTATTGGGACTAGCGGGAGGGCCAGTGATACGCAGTATTTT
CDR3aa: CASSFIGTSGRASDTQYF

d_gene: -
v_gene: TRBV28
len: 10
j_gene: TRBJ2-7
abundance: many
CDR3nt: TGTGCCAGCTCCTTTGACGAGCAGTACTTC
CDR3aa: CASSFDEQYF

d_gene: TRBD1
v_gene: TRBV4-1
len: 16
j_gene: TRBJ2-1
abundance: few
CDR3nt: TGCGCCAGCAGCCAAGCTAGACAGGGGAACTACAATGAGCAGTTCTTC
CDR3aa: CASSQARQGNYNEQFF

d_gene: -
v_gene: TRBV25-1
len: 15
j_gene: TRBJ2-5
abundance: once
CDR3nt: TGTGCCAGCAGAGCAAACCGGGACTCTCAAGAGACCCAGTACTTC
CDR3aa: CASRANRDSQETQYF

d_gene: -
v_gene: TRBV12-3/TRBV12-4
len: 13
j_gene: TRBJ1-1
abundance: many
CDR3nt: TGTGCCAGCAGTTTCAGGGTGAACACTGAAGCTTTCTTT
CDR3aa: CASSFRVNTEAFF

d_gene: -
v_gene: TRBV5-1
len: 13
j_gene: TRBJ2-1
abundance: -
CDR3nt: TGCGCCAGCAGCTTGGGTAATAGCGATGAGCAGTTCTTC
CDR3aa: CASSLGNSDEQFF

d_gene: -
v_gene: TRBV10-2
len: 14
j_gene: TRBJ1-5
abundance: few
CDR3nt: TGCGCCAGCAGTCCCGGAGTGCAGGGTCAGCCCCAGCATTTT
CDR3aa: CASSPGVQGQPQHF

d_gene: -
v_gene: TRBV7-9
len: 16
j_gene: TRBJ1-2
abundance: -
CDR3nt: TGTGCCAGCAGCTCAACTAGGACCAGGTCGAACTATGGCTACACCTTC
CDR3aa: CASSSTRTRSNYGYTF

d_gene: -
v_gene: TRBV29-1
len: 10
j_gene: TRBJ2-1
abundance: -
CDR3nt: TGCAGCGTTGGGGGATTGGGGGAGTTCTTC
CDR3aa: CSVGGLGEFF

d_gene: -
v_gene: TRBV28
len: 16
j_gene: TRBJ2-1
abundance: few
CDR3nt: TGTGCCAGCAGTACACCCTTCCGACTAGAGTACAATGAGCAGTTCTTC
CDR3aa: CASSTPFRLEYNEQFF

d_gene: -
v_gene: TRBV3-1
len: 15
j_gene: TRBJ2-1
abundance: -
CDR3nt: TGTGCCAGCAGCCCCCGTTACGGATCCTACAATGAGCAGTTCTTC
CDR3aa: CASSPRYGSYNEQFF

d_gene: TRBD2
v_gene: TRBV7-2
len: 15
j_gene: TRBJ2-5
abundance: -
CDR3nt: TGTGCCAGCAGCCCTGGCGGGGGGAGTGGAGAGACCCAGTACTTC
CDR3aa: CASSPGGGSGETQYF

d_gene: -
v_gene: TRBV9
len: 15
j_gene: TRBJ1-1
abundance: few
CDR3nt: TGTGCCAGCAGCGTCCGAACAGGAGAGAACACTGAAGCTTTCTTT
CDR3aa: CASSVRTGENTEAFF

d_gene: TRBD1
v_gene: TRBV5-1
len: 20
j_gene: TRBJ2-1
abundance: few
CDR3nt: TGCGCCAGCAGCTTGTTTGGACAGGGGGCTTTAGCGGGCAGGAACAATGAGCAGTTCTTC
CDR3aa: CASSLFGQGALAGRNNEQFF

d_gene: TRBD2
v_gene: TRBV4-1
len: 15
j_gene: TRBJ2-1
abundance: -
CDR3nt: TGCGCCAGCAGACCATTTGGGCTAGCGGGAGGTGAGCAGTTCTTC
CDR3aa: CASRPFGLAGGEQFF

d_gene: -
v_gene: TRBV18
len: 13
j_gene: TRBJ2-2
abundance: many
CDR3nt: TGTGCCAGCTCAACGACCAACACCGGGGAGCTGTTTTTT
CDR3aa: CASSTTNTGELFF

d_gene: -
v_gene: TRBV2
len: 16
j_gene: TRBJ2-3
abundance: few
CDR3nt: TGTGCCAGCAGTCCTGTTCTAGTTCGTGGGGCAGATACGCAGTATTTT
CDR3aa: CASSPVLVRGADTQYF

d_gene: -
v_gene: TRBV20-1
len: 14
j_gene: TRBJ1-5
abundance: few
CDR3nt: TGCAGTGCTCCAAGGGGAAGGTGGGGTCAGCCCCAGCATTTT
CDR3aa: CSAPRGRWGQPQHF

d_gene: TRBD2
v_gene: TRBV3-1
len: 18
j_gene: TRBJ2-7
abundance: few
CDR3nt: TGTGCCAGCAGCCAAGGGACTAGCGGGAGGGCCGTATCCTACGAGCAGTACTTC
CDR3aa: CASSQGTSGRAVSYEQYF

d_gene: TRBD2
v_gene: TRBV15
len: 14
j_gene: TRBJ2-1
abundance: -
CDR3nt: TGTGCCACCAGGAGTAGCGGGCCCTACAATGAGCAGTTCTTC
CDR3aa: CATRSSGPYNEQFF

d_gene: TRBD2
v_gene: TRBV14
len: 14
j_gene: TRBJ2-7
abundance: -
CDR3nt: TGTGCCAGCAGCCGACTAGCGGGCTCCTACGAGCAGTACTTC
CDR3aa: CASSRLAGSYEQYF

d_gene: TRBD1
v_gene: TRBV25-1
len: 16
j_gene: TRBJ2-5
abundance: -
CDR3nt: TGTGCCAGCAGTGAATGGGACAGGGGGTATCAAGAGACCCAGTACTTC
CDR3aa: CASSEWDRGYQETQYF

d_gene: -
v_gene: TRBV5-1
len: 14
j_gene: TRBJ2-2
abundance: many
CDR3nt: TGCGCCAGCACCCTAGAGTCTAACACCGGGGAGCTGTTTTTT
CDR3aa: CASTLESNTGELFF

d_gene: TRBD2
v_gene: TRBV16
len: 14
j_gene: TRBJ2-1
abundance: -
CDR3nt: TGTGCCACTCCACCGGGGGGCTCCTACAATGAGCAGTTCTTC
CDR3aa: CATPPGGSYNEQFF

d_gene: -
v_gene: TRBV24-1
len: 12
j_gene: TRBJ2-3
abundance: few
CDR3nt: TGTGCCACCAGTGAGCTGGGGGATACGCAGTATTTT
CDR3aa: CATSELGDTQYF

d_gene: -
v_gene: TRBV12-3/TRBV12-4
len: 13
j_gene: TRBJ2-5
abundance: -
CDR3nt: TGTGCCAGCAGTTCCCCCCCCGTAGAGACCCAGTACTTC
CDR3aa: CASSSPPVETQYF

d_gene: -
v_gene: TRBV29-1
len: 13
j_gene: TRBJ2-2
abundance: few
CDR3nt: TGCAGCGTCCACCGGGCGAACACCGGGGAGCTGTTTTTT
CDR3aa: CSVHRANTGELFF

d_gene: TRBD2
v_gene: TRBV12-3/TRBV12-4
len: 13
j_gene: TRBJ2-2
abundance: few
CDR3nt: TGTGCCAGCAGCAAGACTAGCCCCGGGGAGCTGTTTTTT
CDR3aa: CASSKTSPGELFF

d_gene: -
v_gene: TRBV5-5
len: 16
j_gene: TRBJ2-1
abundance: many
CDR3nt: TGTGCCAGCAGCTTGCAGGTGGCAGGGAACGGCAATGAGCAGTTCTTC
CDR3aa: CASSLQVAGNGNEQFF

d_gene: -
v_gene: TRBV12-3/TRBV12-4
len: 15
j_gene: TRBJ2-2
abundance: few
CDR3nt: TGTGCCAGCATCGACGGGGACCAAAACACCGGGGAGCTGTTTTTT
CDR3aa: CASIDGDQNTGELFF

d_gene: TRBD2
v_gene: TRBV20-1
len: 16
j_gene: TRBJ2-7
abundance: -
CDR3nt: TGCAGTGCTAGACCAACTAGCGGGAGTCTCGCCTACGAGCAGTACTTC
CDR3aa: CSARPTSGSLAYEQYF

d_gene: TRBD1
v_gene: TRBV12-3/TRBV12-4
len: 15
j_gene: TRBJ2-7
abundance: many
CDR3nt: TGTGCCAGCAGTACGACAGGGGGCGCATTGGAGGAGCAGTACTTC
CDR3aa: CASSTTGGALEEQYF

d_gene: TRBD1
v_gene: TRBV23-1
len: 18
j_gene: TRBJ2-6
abundance: -
CDR3nt: TGCGCCAGCAGTCACCCCCGGGACAGGGGGCATGGGGCCAACGTCCTGACTTTC
CDR3aa: CASSHPRDRGHGANVLTF

d_gene: TRBD2
v_gene: TRBV11-2
len: 14
j_gene: TRBJ2-1
abundance: -
CDR3nt: TGTGCCAGCAGCTTTCTAGCGGAAGGCAATGAGCAGTTCTTC
CDR3aa: CASSFLAEGNEQFF